This T cell receptor (beta chain) was captured by sequencing in a study of tumor-infiltrating lymphocytes in primary liver carcinoma. This CDR3 comprises 17 residues. Trimming removed 6 bases at V and 3 bases at J, with 23 bases between. Researchers generated TCR beta cDNA from roughly 500 ng of total RNA, relying on a constant-region primer. It was through three nested multiplex PCR rounds of slightly modified ARM-PCR that TCR beta libraries arose. The two initial PCR rounds, roughly 10 cycles each, used TRBV1-TRBV30 forward and C-beta reverse primers. TCRdb processed the multiplex PCR reads anew with MiXCR; each CDR3 protein has one entry. The data contain 35,000 to 45,000 distinct CDR3 sequences, roughly 80% of them singletons. Findings and limits, study-wide: In tumor-adjacent and tumor-blood pairs, overlap was lower than in tumor region pairs.

Both RNA and DNA were isolated together from around 20-30 mg of bulk tissue that had not been sorted. As concerns this clonotype: Its specificity is unknown.

The receptor's source is a woman under 40 with primary liver carcinoma and hepatitis B virus infection. Sequencing input: tumor-adjacent normal liver tissue. The chain combines TRBV12-3 or TRBV12-4 with TRBJ2-5, with D perhaps being TRBD1 or TRBD2 (6 bases each). CDR3 nucleotides: TGTGCCAGCAGCTTGGGGGCGGGAATGCGGGGAAAAGAGACCCAGTACTTC. Translating it yields CASSLGAGMRGKETQYF.